These 5 T cell receptor beta chains originate from one sample sequenced in a study of regulatory T cells in long-lasting Graves disease. Time point meaning: newly diagnosed GD, antithyroid drugs for less than 3 months. Preparation of the TCR library used RNA extracted from PBMCs. Building of the TCR beta libraries involved iRepertoire HTBI primers and Arm-PCR of CDR3 regions. TCRdb reanalysed the multiplex PCR reads using MiXCR and keeps one entry per CDR3 protein. The sample lists roughly 530,000 distinct CDR3 sequences, about 16% occurring once. This same sample was also part of a study on T cells in Graves' hyperthyroidism and ophthalmopathy.

The sequencing here drew on peripheral blood mononuclear cells (PBMCs), taken at new diagnosis, from a patient treated with antithyroid drugs. These receptors were taken from a woman aged 35 to 60 with Graves disease.

This chain uses TRBV12-3 or TRBV12-4 with TRBJ1-6; D gene unclear. The CDR3 loop spans 12 amino acids. Trimming took off 5 bases at V and 5 bases at J, with 4 bases between the two ends. The CDR3 sequence: CASSHHNSPLHF. In DNA form, the CDR3 reads TGTGCCAGCAGTCACCATAATTCACCCCTCCACTTT.

The genes are TRBV5-4 and TRBJ2-5, with D hard to call. Trimming shortened V by 4 bases and J by 5 bases, and 12 bases separated the two germline ends. This CDR3 is 13 amino acids long. The germline V gene has CDR1 SGHNT and CDR2 YYREEE (reference sequence). The CDR3: CASSNGQEETQYF. Here the CDR3 DNA reads TGTGCCAGCAGCAACGGGCAGGAGGAGACCCAGTACTTC.

This clonotype occurred many times. V usage is TRBV10-3 and J usage is TRBJ2-3; unclear D gene. The CDR3 is made up of 15 amino acids. With 8 bases removed from V and 1 base from J, the gap between germline ends came to 16 bases. Germline values: CDR1 ENHRY, CDR2 SYGVKD. CDR3 amino acids: CAIARQVDGTDTQYF. CDR3 nucleotide sequence: TGTGCCATCGCCCGTCAGGTCGACGGCACAGATACGCAGTATTTT.

In its sample, this clonotype was seen many times. The V call is TRBV27, the J call TRBJ1-4, with TRBD1 identical over 11 bases. Germline V gene data show CDR1 as MNHEY and CDR2 as SMNVEV (reference sequence). Losses at the gene ends were 8 bases for V and 7 bases for J; bases not matched to a gene: 6. The CDR3 consists of 14 residues. The CDR3 DNA sequence: TGTGCCAGCGGGGACAGGGGGACGTCTGAAAAACTGTTTTTT. Amino acids: CASGDRGTSEKLFF. The full variable domain, rest sourced from reference TRBV27 and TRBJ1-4, is EAQVTQNPRYLITVTGKKLTVTCSQNMNHEYMSWYRQDPGLGLRQIYYSMNVEVTDKGDVPEGYKVSRKEKRNFPLILESPSPNQTSLYFCASGDRGTSEKLFFGSGTQLSVL.

The chain employs TRBV5-4 and TRBJ1-1; D is uncertain. V lost 1 base, J lost 7 bases, and 8 bases lay in between. There are 12 residues in the CDR3. CDR1 is SGHNT, CDR2 YYREEE, per germline (reference sequence). CDR3 in amino acids: CASSLWAGEAFF. The CDR3 bases are TGTGCCAGCAGCTTGTGGGCAGGTGAAGCTTTCTTT. The whole variable domain, remainder taken from reference TRBV5-4 and TRBJ1-1, is ETGVTQSPTHLIKTRGQQVTLRCSSQSGHNTVSWYQQALGQGPQFIFQYYREEENGRGNFPPRFSGLQFPNYSSELNVNALELDDSALYLCASSLWAGEAFFGQGTRLTVV.